These 13 T cell receptor beta chains originate from one sample sequenced in a study (dated by TCRdb to the mid-2010s). The method was 5' RACE. TCRdb names Illumina MiSeq as the instrument used. Using fastp trimming at Q25 and MiXCR clonotype assembly, TCRdb reanalyzed the public sequencing data and kept in-frame beta chains. Each entry merges the rows of one CDR3 protein and shows their most common DNA and genes. This sample comprises roughly 5,600 distinct CDR3 sequences, roughly 34% of them detected only once. Less than 60% of the sample belongs to the ten largest clones. Sample: memory CD4+ T cells sorted from blood. Explained via the paper, the cell subset or site label denotes: memory CD4+ T cells, CD4+CD45RO+CD25-. All receptors derive from a female donor with breast cancer.

In its sample, this clonotype ranks as large. V is TRBV20-1 and J is TRBJ2-5; TRBD2 matches 8 bases. The germline V gene encodes CDR1 DFQATT and CDR2 SNEGSKA (reference sequence). Germline trimming cut 8 bases from V and 5 bases from J; bases unmatched to any gene: 10. The CDR3 sequence is 13 residues long. CDR3 sequence (DNA): TGCAGTACCTCCGGGACTAGAAGGGAGACCCAGTACTTC. Translated, it gives CSTSGTRRETQYF.

This clonotype appeared a few times. The chain has TRBV27 and TRBJ1-2; D remains ambiguous. The CDR3 covers 13 residues. The germline gives CDR1 MNHEY, CDR2 SMNVEV (reference sequence). With 3 bases removed from V and 3 bases from J, the gap between germline ends came to 8 bases. CDR3 region: CASSFRPYYGYTF. The DNA of the CDR3 is TGTGCCAGCAGTTTTCGACCGTACTATGGCTACACCTTC.

In this sample, this clonotype is large (0.1 to 1%). The chain recombines TRBV5-1 with TRBJ2-7; D unclear. There are 14 residues in the CDR3. V gave up 1 base and J gave up 4 bases, with 12 bases separating them. CDR1 and CDR2 (germline): SGHRS, YFSETQ. CDR3: CASSLNPDGYEQYF. CDR3 coding DNA: TGCGCCAGCAGCTTGAATCCAGATGGATACGAGCAGTACTTC.

This clonotype is deemed medium-sized. This sequence joins TRBV5-1 and TRBJ1-3; D is unclear. V dropped 4 bases and J dropped 2 bases, with 10 bases sitting between them. This CDR3 is 14 amino acids long. Per germline, CDR1 SGHRS and CDR2 YFSETQ. The CDR3 bases are TGCGCCAGCAGCGAATTTGGGGCTGGAAACACCATATATTTT. Encoded protein: CASSEFGAGNTIYF.

Concerning this clonotype itself: The final CDR3 position lacks the conserved phenylalanine or tryptophan, pointing to a likely read error. The J gene is TRBJ2-7, the V gene TRBV5-1; TRBD2 is a possible D gene (5 bases). The length of the CDR3 is 15 residues. V was pared by 5 bases and J by 0 bases, with 15 bases between. Per germline, CDR1 SGHRS and CDR2 YFSETQ. The CDR3 DNA is TGCGCCAGCAGGGATGGAGCCGGGAACTCCTACGAGCAGTACTGC. Translation gives CASRDGAGNSYEQYC.

The chain has TRBV6-5 and TRBJ1-2, with 7 bases lining up with TRBD1. Germline CDR1 MNHEY, CDR2 SVGAGI. This CDR3 spans 16 amino acids. The V segment lost 5 bases and the J segment 2 bases; nucleotides outside the gene matches: 11. CDR3 sequence reads: CASSRHRDRLNYGYTF. Written as DNA, the CDR3 is TGTGCCAGCAGTCGGCACCGGGACAGATTAAACTATGGCTACACCTTC.

This clonotype is classed as medium-sized. The J gene is TRBJ2-5, the V gene TRBV5-1; no clear D. The CDR3 has 15 residues. The germline CDR1 and CDR2 sequences are SGHRS and YFSETQ. Trimming removed 2 bases from V and 4 bases from J, with 15 bases in between. CDR3 nucleotides: TGCGCCAGCAGCTTTTTTTCAGAGGTTTCAGAGACCCAGTACTTC. Translating gives CASSFFSEVSETQYF.

By share of the sample, this clonotype is medium-sized. The chain uses TRBV29-1 and TRBJ1-2, with D possibly TRBD1 on 6 matching bases. Germline values: CDR1 SQVTM, CDR2 ANQGSEA. V was clipped by 7 bases and J by 5 bases, with 14 bases between them. The CDR3 runs to 12 residues. The DNA of the CDR3 is TGCAGCGCAGGGACACGATCGTATGGCTACACCTTC. Translation: CSAGTRSYGYTF.

By share, this clonotype ranks as medium-sized. The genes are TRBV20-1 and TRBJ2-5, with 10 bases fitting TRBD2. Trimming removed 1 base from V and 4 bases from J; junction bases left unmatched: 9. This CDR3 has 16 amino acids. Germline V gene data show CDR1 as DFQATT and CDR2 as SNEGSKA (reference sequence). The CDR3 nucleotides are TGCAGTGCTAGAGGAGCGGGAGGGCCCGGCAGAGAGACCCAGTACTTC. Protein sequence: CSARGAGGPGRETQYF.

By sample share, this clonotype is medium-sized. This rearrangement joins TRBV6-2 or TRBV6-3 to TRBJ2-3, with 9 bases aligning to TRBD2. Trimming removed 4 bases from V and 11 bases from J; junction bases left unmatched: 7. CDR3 length: 13 amino acids. Per germline, CDR1 MNHEY and CDR2 SVGEGT. CDR3: CASSFLTSGRQYF. The DNA for the CDR3 is TGTGCCAGCAGTTTCTTGACTAGCGGCCGGCAGTATTTT.

This clonotype ranks as medium-sized (0.01 to 0.1%). V and J are TRBV12-3 or TRBV12-4 and TRBJ2-1, with 10 nucleotides matching TRBD1. The length of the CDR3 is 19 residues. V was clipped by 5 bases and J by 7 bases; unmatched bases: 20. The chain's CDR3 is CASSPLRTIGQGDRNEQFF. The CDR3 region has the DNA TGTGCCAGCAGTCCCCTACGTACAATAGGACAGGGGGACCGAAATGAGCAGTTCTTC.

Details on this clonotype: A read error may explain this, as a much larger clone is one base away. The chain has TRBV20-1 and TRBJ1-1, with D maybe TRBD1 (5 bases). The germline V and J ends were trimmed by 7 bases and 6 bases, with 18 bases remaining between them. The CDR3 covers 13 residues. CDR1 and CDR2 from the germline V gene are DFQATT and SNEGSKA (reference sequence). Here the CDR3 DNA reads TGCAGTGTAGGGTCAGGGCCGAATGCTGAAGCTTTCTTT. It specifies CSVGSGPNAEAFF.

Many counts were recorded for this clonotype. The V gene is TRBV5-1, the J gene TRBJ1-4; D is uncertain. Germline V lookup: CDR1 SGHRS, CDR2 YFSETQ. This CDR3 has 15 amino acids. V was cut by 0 bases and J by 7 bases, with 13 bases left in between. This chain's CDR3 is CASSLAGSGGEKLFF. CDR3 nucleotide sequence: TGCGCCAGCAGCTTGGCCGGGTCGGGTGGTGAAAAACTGTTTTTT.